One and the same sample provided the 28 T cell receptor beta chains below, sequenced in a study of spatial heterogeneity in lung cancer. TCRdb passed the 5' RACE reads through MiXCR, listing each CDR3 protein once. In the table there are 9,000 to 10,000 distinct CDR3 sequences, roughly 23% of which are singletons. Time point specified: blood at routine non-recurrence follow-up after resection. The material sequenced was PBMCs, taken at follow-up. These receptors originate from a female donor with early-stage non-small cell lung cancer.

This clonotype counts as medium-sized. The chain couples TRBV20-1 to TRBJ2-3; the match to TRBD2 covers 7 bases. This CDR3 region has 13 residues. V lost 1 base and J lost 4; bases outside the gene matches: 2. CDR1 and CDR2 (germline): DFQATT, SNEGSKA (reference sequence). The CDR3 region is CSARVAGPDTQYF. The CDR3 bases are TGCAGTGCTAGAGTAGCGGGCCCAGATACGCAGTATTTT.

The chain combines TRBV12-3 or TRBV12-4 with TRBJ1-2, with TRBD1 matching 8 bases. The CDR3 is made up of 15 amino acids. J lost 4 bases, V lost 1 base, and 5 bases had no gene match. In DNA, the CDR3 is TGTGCCAGCAGTTTAGGAGGACAGGGATCCTATGGCTACACCTTC. Protein: CASSLGGQGSYGYTF.

Here the CDR3 DNA reads TGTGCCAGCAGCCGGACCCAGAGAAGTACAGATACGCAGTATTTT. It codes for CASSRTQRSTDTQYF. The V and J genes are TRBV3-1 and TRBJ2-3, with D unclear. Germline V gives CDR1 LGHDT, CDR2 YNNKEL (reference sequence). The ends were cut back, 4 bases at V and 3 bases at J, with 14 bases in the middle. The CDR3 runs to 15 residues.

This clonotype occurred a few times. V is TRBV11-2 and J is TRBJ2-3; TRBD1 matches at 10 bases. With V trimmed by 5 bases and J by 1 base, 3 bases remained unmatched. This CDR3 has 15 residues. From germline, CDR1 is SGHAT and CDR2 FQNNGV. Written as DNA, the CDR3 is TGTGCCAGCAGCGCCGACAGGGGGCGCACAGATACGCAGTATTTT. Its translation is CASSADRGRTDTQYF.

Relative to its sample, this clonotype is medium-sized. This chain uses TRBV5-1 with TRBJ2-1; possibly TRBD2 for D (5 bases). CDR1 is SGHRS and CDR2 is YFSETQ in the germline V gene. This CDR3 region has 12 residues. Trimming shortened V by 4 bases and J by 7 bases, and 9 bases separated the two germline ends. CDR3 nucleotide sequence: TGCGCCAGCAGCATTACTAGAAATGAGCAGTTCTTC. Amino acid sequence: CASSITRNEQFF. Variable domain in full (rest from reference TRBV5-1 and TRBJ2-1): KAGVTQTPRYLIKTRGQQVTLSCSPISGHRSVSWYQQTPGQGLQFLFEYFSETQRNKGNFPGRFSGRQFSNSRSEMNVSTLELGDSALYLCASSITRNEQFFGPGTRLTVL.

This clonotype was counted only a few times. This CDR3 reads CASSFGYEQYF. CDR3 DNA: TGTGCCAGCAGTTTTGGCTACGAGCAGTACTTC. V usage is TRBV12-3 or TRBV12-4 and J usage is TRBJ2-7; the D is unclear. The CDR3 runs to 11 residues. V lost 3 bases, J lost 3 bases, and 3 bases lay in between.

V and J are TRBV7-3 and TRBJ1-6; D unclear. The CDR3 sequence is 16 residues long. The germline V and J ends were trimmed by 1 base and 8 bases, with 15 bases remaining between them. The germline V gene has CDR1 SGHTA and CDR2 FQGTGA. CDR3 in DNA: TGTGCCAGCAGCTTAATCTTCTTAAGGGATGATTCACCCCTCCACTTT. This sequence encodes CASSLIFLRDDSPLHF.

The chain links TRBV20-1 to TRBJ2-1; 8 bases match TRBD2. The length of the CDR3 is 14 residues. The germline V gene has CDR1 DFQATT and CDR2 SNEGSKA (reference sequence). After removal of 1 base from V and 9 bases from J, the junction contained 8 bases not matched to a gene. The CDR3 DNA sequence: TGCAGTGCTAGAGTTTCGGGACTAGGCGGTGAGCAGTTCTTC. Protein product: CSARVSGLGGEQFF.

This clonotype was picked up a small number of times. The V and J genes are TRBV24-1 and TRBJ2-2; unclear D gene. Germline V gives CDR1 KGHDR, CDR2 SFDVKD. CDR3 length: 16 amino acids. V was cut by 5 bases and J by 6 bases, with 18 bases left in between. CDR3 nucleotide sequence: TGTGCCACCAGTGGAGGCCTCCCTGGCAGTGCCGGGGAGCTGTTTTTT. Protein sequence: CATSGGLPGSAGELFF.

The chain uses TRBV19 and TRBJ2-1; D unresolved. V lost 5 bases, J lost 3 bases, and 8 bases lay in between. Germline CDR1 LNHDA, CDR2 SQIVND (reference sequence). This CDR3 spans 13 amino acids. The CDR3: CASSRRDYNEQFF. The CDR3 DNA sequence: TGTGCCAGTAGTCGACGAGACTACAATGAGCAGTTCTTC. Full variable domain (missing parts from reference TRBV19 and TRBJ2-1): DGGITQSPKYLFRKEGQNVTLSCEQNLNHDAMYWYRQDPGQGLRLIYYSQIVNDFQKGDIAEGYSVSREKKESFPLTVTSAQKNPTAFYLCASSRRDYNEQFFGPGTRLTVL.

This clonotype was detected a few times. The chain couples TRBV5-1 to TRBJ1-1, with 7 bases identical to TRBD1. The CDR3 extends over 15 amino acids. Germline CDR1 SGHRS, CDR2 YFSETQ. After removal of 6 bases from V and 0 bases from J, the junction contained 8 bases not matched to a gene. The CDR3 sequence is CASKGTAHMNTEAFF. The CDR3 region has the DNA TGCGCCAGCAAAGGGACAGCCCACATGAACACTGAAGCTTTCTTT.

This clonotype appeared a few times. The rearrangement links TRBV20-1 to TRBJ2-3; 8 positions match TRBD2. The germline V gene has CDR1 DFQATT and CDR2 SNEGSKA (reference sequence). The CDR3 loop spans 15 amino acids. V was clipped by 1 base and J by 1 base; unmatched bases: 4. Here the CDR3 DNA reads TGCAGTGCTAGAGGACCGGGAGGGGGCACAGATACGCAGTATTTT. The encoded protein is CSARGPGGGTDTQYF.

The chain combines TRBV10-2 with TRBJ2-7; 8 nucleotides line up with TRBD1. CDR1 is WSHSY, CDR2 SAAADI, per germline. CDR3 length: 16 residues. The J segment lost 4 bases and the V segment lost 0 bases, leaving 8 bases of the junction unmatched. As DNA, the CDR3 is TGCGCCAGCAGTGAGTCGATTCAGGGGGCGAGGTACGAGCAGTACTTC. Protein sequence: CASSESIQGARYEQYF.

This clonotype appeared a few times. J is TRBJ1-2 and V is TRBV19; possible D gene TRBD1, 5 bases. Germline V gene sequence: CDR1 LNHDA, CDR2 SQIVND (reference sequence). Trimming took off 5 bases at V and 8 bases at J, with 18 bases between the two ends. The CDR3 runs 14 residues. The CDR3 protein is CASSEGRQPGGYTF. The CDR3 coding sequence is TGTGCCAGTAGTGAGGGACGTCAGCCCGGGGGCTACACCTTC.

This clonotype was counted between two and nine times. The chain uses TRBV5-5 and TRBJ2-7; TRBD1 is a possible D gene (6 bases). The V end lost 3 bases, the J end lost 2 bases, and 21 bases lay between the germline ends. The CDR3 contains 17 residues. CDR1 is SGHKS and CDR2 is YYEKEE in the germline V gene (reference sequence). The DNA for the CDR3 is TGTGCCAGCAGCTCCCAACGGGACACCATCCGCACCTACGAGCAGTACTTC. Translating gives CASSSQRDTIRTYEQYF.

In its sample, this clonotype was seen a few times. The chain carries TRBV30 and TRBJ2-7, with 7 bases identical to TRBD2. J gave up 0 bases and V 4 bases, and 3 bases lay outside the gene matches. This CDR3 spans 13 amino acids. Germline V gene data show CDR1 as GTSNPN and CDR2 as SVGIG (reference sequence). As DNA, the CDR3 is TGTGCCTGGACTAGCGGCTTCTCCTACGAGCAGTACTTC. Its protein product is CAWTSGFSYEQYF.

This chain uses TRBV12-3 or TRBV12-4 with TRBJ1-1; D not certain. V gave up 3 bases and J gave up 4 bases, with 9 bases separating them. The CDR3 spans 13 residues. The CDR3 sequence: CASSFPGFTEAFF. CDR3 sequence (DNA): TGTGCCAGCAGTTTCCCCGGGTTCACTGAAGCTTTCTTT.

This chain links TRBV5-1 with TRBJ2-7; 9 nucleotides match TRBD2. Germline lookup yields CDR1 SGHRS and CDR2 YFSETQ. The V gene end was trimmed by 4 bases and the J gene end by 6 bases; junction bases not matched to a gene: 14. This CDR3 has 16 amino acids. CDR3 nucleotide sequence: TGCGCCAGCAGCCTGGACGCGGGAGGGCCGAAAGGCGAGCAGTACTTC. This gives the protein CASSLDAGGPKGEQYF.

This clonotype is medium-sized within its sample. The chain carries TRBV7-8 and TRBJ2-3, with 7 bases aligning to TRBD2. The CDR3 runs to 17 residues. Germline V gene lookup returns CDR1 SGHVS and CDR2 FQNEAQ. V gave up 0 bases and J gave up 1 base; unmatched junction bases: 7. For the CDR3, the DNA is TGTGCCAGCAGCTTAGCGGGAGGGCCTGTCGGCACAGATACGCAGTATTTT. It is translated as CASSLAGGPVGTDTQYF.

This clonotype was seen a few times. The CDR3 spells CASSLGRPNSPLHF. The DNA for the CDR3 is TGTGCCAGCAGCTTGGGCAGACCCAATTCACCCCTCCACTTT. The chain uses TRBV13 and TRBJ1-6; D is unresolved. This CDR3 region has 14 residues. V gave up 3 bases and J gave up 7 bases, with 10 bases separating them. Germline CDR1 is PRHDT and CDR2 is FYEKMQ (reference sequence).

This clonotype was counted between two and nine times. The chain carries TRBV18 and TRBJ1-1; D is perhaps TRBD1 (5 bases). The germline gives CDR1 KGHSH, CDR2 LQKENI. V was pared by 6 bases and J by 0 bases, with 20 bases between. The CDR3 has 17 residues. The CDR3 sequence: CASSRARGGDMNTEAFF. The CDR3 region has the DNA TGTGCCAGCTCCCGGGCCCGGGGGGGAGACATGAACACTGAAGCTTTCTTT.

This clonotype showed up just a few times. This sequence joins TRBV12-3 or TRBV12-4 and TRBJ2-7, with TRBD2 matching over 9 bases. Trimming at V came to 1 base and at J to 5 bases, leaving 3 bases not matched to a gene. The CDR3 runs to 14 residues. The CDR3 reads CASSLVAGVHEQYF. The CDR3 DNA reads TGTGCCAGCAGTTTAGTAGCGGGAGTCCACGAGCAGTACTTC.

This clonotype was counted a few times. This chain joins TRBV10-3 and TRBJ2-5, with D possibly being TRBD2 (5 bases). The V end lost 3 bases, the J end lost 5 bases, and 10 bases lay between the germline ends. The V gene's germline CDR1 is ENHRY and CDR2 SYGVKD. The CDR3 covers 13 residues. The CDR3 bases are TGTGCCATCAGTGAAGACCGGAGGGAGACCCAGTACTTC. Translated, it gives CAISEDRRETQYF.

The V and J genes are TRBV12-3 or TRBV12-4 and TRBJ2-3, with a possible D match to TRBD1 (6 bases). The CDR3 length is 14 residues. The ends were cut back, 5 bases at V and 2 bases at J, with 11 bases in the middle. CDR3 in amino acids: CASSLGQPTDTQYF. CDR3 DNA: TGTGCCAGCAGTCTCGGACAGCCCACAGATACGCAGTATTTT.

This clonotype was recorded a few times. This chain uses TRBV7-2 with TRBJ2-2, with D possibly being TRBD1 or TRBD2 (6 bases each). V lost 5 bases to trimming and J lost 7 bases, with 23 bases between them. Germline V gene sequence: CDR1 SGHTA, CDR2 FQGNSA. CDR3 length: 17 amino acids. The CDR3 is CASSPTPAEGVGGELFF. The CDR3 bases are TGTGCCAGCAGCCCGACCCCCGCGGAGGGGGTGGGCGGGGAGCTGTTTTTT.

V gene TRBV10-3 combines with J gene TRBJ2-3; D ambiguous. Per the germline V gene, CDR1 is ENHRY and CDR2 is SYGVKD. CDR3 length: 14 residues. With 5 bases removed from V and 0 bases from J, the gap between germline ends came to 9 bases. The DNA for the CDR3 is TGTGCCATCAGTCCGGCGCCTAGCACAGATACGCAGTATTTT. Amino acid sequence: CAISPAPSTDTQYF.

This sequence joins TRBV20-1 and TRBJ2-7; the D is unclear. The V end lost 0 bases, the J end lost 3 bases, and 12 bases lay between the germline ends. Germline V gene lookup returns CDR1 DFQATT and CDR2 SNEGSKA (reference sequence). The CDR3 totals 14 residues. The CDR3 nucleotides are TGCAGTGCTAGAGATGCTAGATGGGACTACGAGCAGTACTTC. As protein: CSARDARWDYEQYF.

A few counts support this clonotype. The rearrangement joins TRBV7-9 to TRBJ1-2, with a weak D call TRBD1 (6 bases). With 5 bases removed from V and 1 base from J, the gap between germline ends came to 26 bases. The V gene's germline CDR1 is SEHNR and CDR2 FQNEAQ (reference sequence). CDR3 length equals 19 residues. The CDR3 spells CASSTRQAETLWNNYGYTF. The CDR3 nucleotides read TGTGCCAGCAGCACTCGACAGGCGGAAACTTTATGGAATAACTATGGCTACACCTTC.